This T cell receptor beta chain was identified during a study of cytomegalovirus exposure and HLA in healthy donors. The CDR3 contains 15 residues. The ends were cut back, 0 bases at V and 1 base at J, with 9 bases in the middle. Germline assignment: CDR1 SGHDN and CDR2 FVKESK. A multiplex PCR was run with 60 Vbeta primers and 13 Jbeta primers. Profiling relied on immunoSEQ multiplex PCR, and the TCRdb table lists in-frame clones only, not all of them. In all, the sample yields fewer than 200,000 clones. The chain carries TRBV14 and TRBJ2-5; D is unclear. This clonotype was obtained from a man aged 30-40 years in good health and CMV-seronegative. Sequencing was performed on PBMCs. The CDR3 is CASSQDWAVQETQYF. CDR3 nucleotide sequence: TGTGCCAGCAGCCAAGATTGGGCAGTCCAAGAGACCCAGTACTTC.